This TCR beta chain was recovered during a study of identical twins. Via MiXCR, TCRdb re-called the 5' RACE reads, giving one row per CDR3 protein. The sample yields fewer than 550,000 distinct CDR3 sequences, 13% to 15% seen once. The CDR3 is made up of 15 amino acids. V lost 3 bases to trimming and J lost 3 bases, with 12 bases between them. Per the germline V gene, CDR1 is DFQATT and CDR2 is SNEGSKA (reference sequence). This sample also belongs to another study, concerning yellow fever vaccine responses in identical twins.

The chain employs TRBV20-1 and TRBJ1-6, with D perhaps matching TRBD1 (5 bases). The sequencing input was CD4+ T cells sorted from blood. The clonotype originates from a young woman in good health. The CDR3 sequence: CSARGGTDYNSPLHF. CDR3 bases: TGCAGTGCTAGGGGTGGGACGGACTATAATTCACCCCTCCACTTT.